The subject of this entry is one TCR beta chain. The V gene lost 2 bases and the J gene lost 6 bases, with 20 bases spanning the gap. This CDR3 contains 17 residues. Germline V gene lookup returns CDR1 SGHTA and CDR2 FQGNSA. The source of the sample is a study of blood T cell repertoires in COVID-19. Clones were read by immunoSEQ multiplex PCR, and TCRdb kept only the in-frame ones, dropping some. The sample contains some 200,000 clones, around 87% of which appear only once. The clonotype originates from a woman aged 70-85 years with COVID-19, enrolled during active disease. Sequencing was performed on peripheral blood. The chain employs TRBV7-2 and TRBJ2-1; D is possibly TRBD1 (8 bases). The CDR3: CASSLQGASREGNEQFF. CDR3 DNA sequence: TGTGCCAGCAGCTTACAGGGGGCGAGTAGGGAGGGCAATGAGCAGTTCTTC. The whole variable domain, filled in from reference TRBV7-2 and TRBJ2-1, reads GAGVSQSPSNKVTEKGKDVELRCDPISGHTALYWYRQSLGQGLEFLIYFQGNSAPDKSGLPSDRFSAERTGGSVSTLTIQRTQQEDSAVYLCASSLQGASREGNEQFFGPGTRLTVL.